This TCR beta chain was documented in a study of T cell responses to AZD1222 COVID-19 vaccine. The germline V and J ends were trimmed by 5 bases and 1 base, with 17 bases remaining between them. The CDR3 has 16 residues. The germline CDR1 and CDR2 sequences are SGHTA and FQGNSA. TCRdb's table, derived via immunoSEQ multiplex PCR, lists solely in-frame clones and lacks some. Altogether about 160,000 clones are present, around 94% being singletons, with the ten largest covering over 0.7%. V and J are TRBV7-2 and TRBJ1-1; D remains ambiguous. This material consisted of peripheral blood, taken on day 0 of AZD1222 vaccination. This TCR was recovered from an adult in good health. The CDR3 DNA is TGTGCCAGCAGCCCTTCGCTACTATCGGCGAACACTGAAGCTTTCTTT. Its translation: CASSPSLLSANTEAFF.